This is a list of T cell receptor beta chains from one sample in a study of identical twins. TCRdb reanalysed the 5' RACE reads using MiXCR and keeps one entry per CDR3 protein. The top ten clones hold about 12% of a sample with under 900,000 distinct CDR3 sequences, 18% of them seen once. These records were also assigned to another study, of T cells expressing NK-cell markers.

The sample taken for sequencing was PBMCs. The receptors were gathered from a woman under 30 in good health. Each CDR3 is given without its conserved first and last residue. A D gene is named only where the DNA matches it firmly. The listing skips clone size in some rows; elsewhere it reads once, few, many or a size class.

CDR3 protein	CDR3 length	J gene	D gene	clone size	V gene
SASNLARGEQY	11	TRBJ2-7	NA	few	TRBV20-1
ASILLNTEAF	10	TRBJ1-1	NA	NA	TRBV7-2
SARLGLLSPNEQF	13	TRBJ2-1	NA	many	TRBV20-1
ASSSGLSTEAF	11	TRBJ1-1	NA	few	TRBV11-2
ASSLDRGLYGYT	12	TRBJ1-2	TRBD1	many	TRBV12-3/TRBV12-4
SVGGFGTGYEQY	12	TRBJ2-7	TRBD1	few	TRBV29-1
ASSFGGQSLSSYNEQF	16	TRBJ2-1	NA	NA	TRBV5-1
ASSLSGPLEHSAF	13	TRBJ1-1	NA	few	TRBV5-1
ASSPGQGVYEQY	12	TRBJ2-7	TRBD1	many	TRBV5-1
ASSLVASSYNEQF	13	TRBJ2-1	NA	many	TRBV5-1
AIRGAGGTDTQY	12	TRBJ2-3	TRBD2	many	TRBV10-3